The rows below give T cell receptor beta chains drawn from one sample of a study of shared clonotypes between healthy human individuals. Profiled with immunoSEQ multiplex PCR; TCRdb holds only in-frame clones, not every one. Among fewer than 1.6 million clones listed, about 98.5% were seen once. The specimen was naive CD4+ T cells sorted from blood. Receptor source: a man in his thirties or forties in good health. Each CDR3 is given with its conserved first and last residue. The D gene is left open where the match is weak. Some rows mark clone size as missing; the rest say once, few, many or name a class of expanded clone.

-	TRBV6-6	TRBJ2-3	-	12	TGTGCCAGTTCGATCCTCACAGATACGCAGTATTTT	CASSILTDTQYF
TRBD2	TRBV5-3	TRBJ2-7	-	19	TGTGCCAGAAGCTTGGGGGATTGGGCTAGCGGGAGTCGGGCCTACGAGCAGTACTTC	CARSLGDWASGSRAYEQYF
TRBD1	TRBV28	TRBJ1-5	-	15	TGTGCCAGCAGGCGGGACAGGGGGACAAATCAGCCCCAGCATTTT	CASRRDRGTNQPQHF
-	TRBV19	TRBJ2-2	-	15	TGTGCCAGTAGTATAGTACTGGGGGTGGCCGGGGAGCTGTTTTTT	CASSIVLGVAGELFF
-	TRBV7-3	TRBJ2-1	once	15	TGTGCCAGCAGCTTACTCGCGACAGGAGTCAATGAGCAGTTCTTC	CASSLLATGVNEQFF
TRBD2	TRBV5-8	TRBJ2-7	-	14	TGTGCCAGCAGCTTGGACGGGAGGACCTACGAGCAGTACTTC	CASSLDGRTYEQYF
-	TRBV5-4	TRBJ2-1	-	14	TGTGCCAGCAGCGCAGTAGCCTCCTACAATGAGCAGTTCTTC	CASSAVASYNEQFF
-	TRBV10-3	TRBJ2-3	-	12	TGTGCCATCAGTGAAGGCTCAGATACGCAGTATTTT	CAISEGSDTQYF
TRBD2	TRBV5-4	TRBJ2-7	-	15	TGTGCCAGCAGCGCTGGCAGCGGGAGATCCTACGAGCAGTACTTC	CASSAGSGRSYEQYF
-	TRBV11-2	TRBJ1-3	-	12	TGTGCCAGCAGCTTAGATGGGTACACCATATATTTT	CASSLDGYTIYF
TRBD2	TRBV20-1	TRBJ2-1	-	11	TGCAGTGCTGGACTAGTGAATGAGCAGTTCTTC	CSAGLVNEQFF
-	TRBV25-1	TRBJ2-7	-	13	TGTGCCAGCTCCATCGGGGGTGGCTACGAGCAGTACTTC	CASSIGGGYEQYF
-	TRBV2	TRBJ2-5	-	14	TGTGCCAGCAGTGAGAGGTCACCGGCCTGGACCCAGTACTTC	CASSERSPAWTQYF
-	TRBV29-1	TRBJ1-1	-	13	TGCAGCGTTAGAAGGGTGGGGAACACTGAAGCTTTCTTT	CSVRRVGNTEAFF
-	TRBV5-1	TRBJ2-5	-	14	TGCGCCAGCAGCTTCTCCAGATACCAAGAGACCCAGTACTTC	CASSFSRYQETQYF
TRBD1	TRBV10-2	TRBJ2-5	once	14	TGCGCCAGCAGTGAATCAGGGGGCTGGAAGACCCAGTACTTC	CASSESGGWKTQYF
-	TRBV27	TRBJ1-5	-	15	TGTGCCAGCAGTCCAAAGGCAGGATTTAATCAGCCCCAGCATTTT	CASSPKAGFNQPQHF
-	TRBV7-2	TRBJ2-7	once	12	TGTGCCAGCAGCTTAGCTCACTACGAGCAGTACTTC	CASSLAHYEQYF
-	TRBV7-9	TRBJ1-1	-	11	TGTGCCAGCAGCGCGCTCACTGAAGCTTTCTTT	CASSALTEAFF
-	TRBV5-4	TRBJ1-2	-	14	TGTGCCAGCAGCCGACAGGCCGCCGTATATGGCTACACCTTC	CASSRQAAVYGYTF
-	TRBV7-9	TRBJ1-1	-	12	TGTGCCAGCAGCTTAGTCCTTGCAGAAGCTTTCTTT	CASSLVLAEAFF
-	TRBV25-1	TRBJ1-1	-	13	TGTGCCAGCAGGGTCCCCGGGGGGCCTGAAGCTTTCTTT	CASRVPGGPEAFF
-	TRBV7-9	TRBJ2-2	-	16	TGTGCCAGCCGACGGGACGGCTCTGGGACGGCCGGGGAGCTGTTTTTT	CASRRDGSGTAGELFF
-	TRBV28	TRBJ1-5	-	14	TGTGCCAGCAGTTTAGTGCTGCCCAATCAGCCCCAGCATTTT	CASSLVLPNQPQHF
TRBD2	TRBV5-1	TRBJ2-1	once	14	TGCGCCAGCAGCCCCTCTGGGGGGGGCAATGAGCAGTTCTTC	CASSPSGGGNEQFF
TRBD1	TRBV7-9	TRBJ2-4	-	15	TGTGCCAGCAGCGGAAGAACAGGGGCGGAAAACATTCAGTACTTC	CASSGRTGAENIQYF
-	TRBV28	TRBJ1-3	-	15	TGTGCCAGCAGTACCTCGGGACTGCCTGGAGGCACCATATATTTT	CASSTSGLPGGTIYF
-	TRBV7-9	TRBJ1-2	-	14	TGTGCCAGCAACAACGGAAGGGATGAGCATGGCTACACCTTC	CASNNGRDEHGYTF
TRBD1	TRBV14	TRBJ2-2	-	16	TGTGCCAGCAGCCCGAGACAGGGGTGGTCCTCCGGGGAGCTGTTTTTT	CASSPRQGWSSGELFF
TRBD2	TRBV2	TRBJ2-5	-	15	TGTGCCAGCAGTGAAGTTGCGGGAGTCCAGGAGACCCAGTACTTC	CASSEVAGVQETQYF
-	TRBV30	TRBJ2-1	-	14	TGTGCCTGGAGTGTAGAGAGCTCCTACAATGAGCAGTTCTTC	CAWSVESSYNEQFF
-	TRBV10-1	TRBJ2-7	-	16	TGCGCCAGCAGTGAGTCCGCAGGGTGGAAAACCTACGAGCAGTACTTC	CASSESAGWKTYEQYF
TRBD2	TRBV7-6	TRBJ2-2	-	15	TGTGCCAGCAGCTTGATAGCGGGAGGAACCGGGGAGCTGTTTTTT	CASSLIAGGTGELFF
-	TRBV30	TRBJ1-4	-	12	TGTGCCTTGGGTCGAACTAATGAAAAACTGTTTTTT	CALGRTNEKLFF
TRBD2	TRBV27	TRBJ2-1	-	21	TGTGCCAGCAGTCAAGCTCGGACTAGCGGGAGGGCAGATCAGCCCTACAATGAGCAGTTCTTC	CASSQARTSGRADQPYNEQFF
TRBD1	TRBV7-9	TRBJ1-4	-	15	TGTGCCAGCAGCTTACCGACAGGGGTCAATGAAAAACTGTTTTTT	CASSLPTGVNEKLFF
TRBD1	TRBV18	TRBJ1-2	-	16	TGTGCCAGCTCAAGGGACAGTAGGCGGATTACCTATGGCTACACCTTC	CASSRDSRRITYGYTF
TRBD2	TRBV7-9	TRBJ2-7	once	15	TGTGCCAGCAGCACCGGCGGGGGTCTACCCTACGAGCAGTACTTC	CASSTGGGLPYEQYF